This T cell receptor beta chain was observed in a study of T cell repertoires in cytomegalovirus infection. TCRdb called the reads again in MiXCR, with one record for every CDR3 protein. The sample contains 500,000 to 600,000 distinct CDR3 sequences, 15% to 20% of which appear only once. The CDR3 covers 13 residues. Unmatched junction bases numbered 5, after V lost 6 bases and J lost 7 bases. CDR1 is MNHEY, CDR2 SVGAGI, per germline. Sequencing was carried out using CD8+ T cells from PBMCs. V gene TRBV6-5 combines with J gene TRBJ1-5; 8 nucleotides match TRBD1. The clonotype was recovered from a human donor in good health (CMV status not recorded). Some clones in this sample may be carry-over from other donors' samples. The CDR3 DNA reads TGTGCCAGCAGCCCCCCAGGGGGCCAGCCCCAGCATTTT. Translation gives CASSPPGGQPQHF.